This T cell receptor beta chain comes out of a study of control samples from healthy donors and cancer patients. From germline, CDR1 is SGHRS and CDR2 YFSETQ. Trimming took off 4 bases at V and 5 bases at J, with 15 bases between the two ends. This CDR3 contains 15 residues. Sequencing was performed with immunoSEQ multiplex PCR; in TCRdb, only in-frame clones are kept and a portion is missing. The profile shows 200,000 to 250,000 clones, around 94% of them singletons. The TCR originated in a middle-aged man in good health. The genes are TRBV5-1 and TRBJ2-2; D possibly corresponds to TRBD1 (6 bases). The sample was blood. This CDR3 reads CASSALTGSTGELFF. In nucleotides, the CDR3 is TGCGCCAGCAGCGCTTTAACAGGGTCTACCGGGGAGCTGTTTTTT.